The 31 T cell receptor beta chains in this list originate from one sample, sequenced in a study of tissue T cells after allogeneic stem cell transplantation. Generated by immunoSEQ multiplex PCR, the TCRdb table keeps only in-frame clones and is missing some. Of tens of thousands of clones in the sample, 80% to 95% were seen once. This specimen was blood, taken before transplantation. The receptors derive from a woman aged 35-70 years who later had graft-versus-host disease after an allogeneic stem cell transplant.

The chain links TRBV30 to TRBJ2-5; D gene unclear. Trimming removed 3 bases at V and 0 bases at J, with 5 bases between. The germline CDR1 and CDR2 sequences are GTSNPN and SVGIG (reference sequence). The CDR3 length is 12 residues. The CDR3 loop is CAWRANQETQYF. The CDR3 coding sequence is TGTGCCTGGAGGGCAAACCAAGAGACCCAGTACTTC.

V and J are TRBV11-3 and TRBJ2-7; 9 positions agree with TRBD1. CDR3 length: 16 amino acids. CDR1 and CDR2 (germline): SGHNT, YENEEA. Losses at the gene ends were 4 bases for V and 2 bases for J; bases not matched to a gene: 9. Here the CDR3 DNA reads TGTGCCAGCAGCTCGGGACAGGGAGGAAATGCCTACGAGCAGTACTTC. Its translation is CASSSGQGGNAYEQYF.

V and J are TRBV27 and TRBJ2-3; tentative D call: TRBD2 (6 bases). The CDR3 is 12 amino acids. The germline V gene encodes CDR1 MNHEY and CDR2 SMNVEV (reference sequence). V gave up 6 bases and J gave up 11 bases, with 15 bases separating them. CDR3 residues: CASRRDSLLQYF. As DNA, the CDR3 is TGTGCCAGCAGAAGGGACTCCCTCTTGCAGTATTTT.

The chain uses TRBV5-1 and TRBJ2-1; 9 nucleotides line up with TRBD2. CDR1 SGHRS and CDR2 YFSETQ come from the germline V gene. Losses at the gene ends were 4 bases for V and 11 bases for J; bases not matched to a gene: 7. The CDR3 is made up of 13 amino acids. CDR3 DNA: TGCGCCAGCAGCCTTGAGCGGGGGGTTAAGCAGTTCTTC. Translated: CASSLERGVKQFF.

The chain combines TRBV15 with TRBJ2-1; D remains ambiguous. The CDR3 is 16 amino acids. V was trimmed by 1 base and J by 0 bases, leaving 10 bases between them. CDR1 and CDR2 from the germline V gene are LNHNV and YYDKDF (reference sequence). The CDR3 region is CATSRVDAFSYNEQFF. The DNA of the CDR3 is TGTGCCACCAGCAGAGTTGACGCGTTCTCCTACAATGAGCAGTTCTTC.

This clone has just one count. V is TRBV30 and J is TRBJ1-1, with D tentatively TRBD1 (5 bases). Trimming removed 0 bases at V and 4 bases at J, with 15 bases between. Per germline, CDR1 GTSNPN and CDR2 SVGIG (reference sequence). The CDR3 length is 15 residues. The CDR3: CAWSVFGLRGTEAFF. DNA of the CDR3: TGTGCCTGGAGTGTATTCGGGTTGAGGGGCACTGAAGCTTTCTTT.

V gene TRBV3-1 (or the pseudogene TRBV3-2) combines with J gene TRBJ1-2; 9 bases align to TRBD1. This CDR3 is built from 15 residues. Germline CDR1 reads LGHDT; CDR2 reads YNNKEL (reference sequence). V lost 5 bases, J lost 5 bases, and 9 bases stayed unmatched. The CDR3 bases are TGTGCCAGCAGCGCGTACAGGGGGCGGATTTATGGCTACACCTTC. This codes for CASSAYRGRIYGYTF.

This chain uses TRBV7-9 with TRBJ2-1; D may be TRBD2 (5 bases). This CDR3 region has 15 residues. The V end lost 5 bases, the J end lost 9 bases, and 20 bases lay between the germline ends. Germline V gene sequence: CDR1 SEHNR, CDR2 FQNEAQ (reference sequence). DNA of the CDR3: TGTGCCAGCAGCCCTAGACTCCAAGACTATGGTGAGCAGTTCTTC. Protein: CASSPRLQDYGEQFF.

The CDR3 loop reads CASRPFLRLAPETQYF. In nucleotides, the CDR3 is TGTGCCAGCAGACCTTTCCTTCGACTAGCCCCAGAGACCCAGTACTTC. This chain uses TRBV6-6 with TRBJ2-5, with 7 positions matching TRBD2. Unmatched junction bases numbered 14, after V lost 6 bases and J lost 4 bases. Germline V CDR1 and CDR2: MNHNY, SVGAGI (reference sequence). The length of the CDR3 is 16 residues.

The chain joins TRBV6-6 to TRBJ1-5; D perhaps matches TRBD1 (5 bases). The length of the CDR3 is 14 residues. V shed 6 bases and J shed 2 bases, with 11 bases lying between them. CDR1 MNHNY and CDR2 SVGAGI come from the germline V gene (reference sequence). The chain's CDR3 is CASRQLGGNQPQHF. CDR3 in DNA: TGTGCCAGCAGACAGCTAGGGGGCAATCAGCCCCAGCATTTT.

The chain recombines TRBV5-8 with TRBJ2-7; 9 bases align to TRBD1. The germline V gene encodes CDR1 SGHTS and CDR2 YDEGEE. With V trimmed by 3 bases and J by 6 bases, 10 bases remained unmatched. The CDR3 totals 15 residues. The DNA of the CDR3 is TGTGCCAGCAGCTCCCGGGACAGGGCACTCGGCGAGCAGTACTTC. It is translated as CASSSRDRALGEQYF. Looking up the rest from reference TRBV5-8 and TRBJ2-7 gives the full variable domain: EAGVTQSPTHLIKTRGQQATLRCSPISGHTSVYWYQQALGLGLQFLLWYDEGEERNRGNFPPRFSGRQFPNYSSELNVNALELEDSALYLCASSSRDRALGEQYFGPGTRLTVT.

The V and J genes are TRBV19 and TRBJ2-5; D is perhaps TRBD2 (6 bases). The germline CDR1 and CDR2 sequences are LNHDA and SQIVND (reference sequence). The CDR3 length is 12 residues. V lost 9 bases, J lost 5 bases, and 13 bases lay in between. In DNA form, the CDR3 reads TGTGCCAGCTCCTCAGGGAGGGAGACCCAGTACTTC. The encoded protein is CASSSGRETQYF.

The rearrangement links TRBV18 to TRBJ1-1, with D possibly TRBD1 on 6 matching bases. Germline CDR1 reads KGHSH; CDR2 reads LQKENI. Trimming removed 3 bases at V and 6 bases at J, with 14 bases between. The CDR3 spans 14 residues. CDR3 region: CASSPYREKSEAFF. In nucleotides, the CDR3 is TGTGCCAGCTCACCTTACAGGGAGAAGTCTGAAGCTTTCTTT.

J is TRBJ1-2 and V is TRBV5-6, with D unclear. Germline V gives CDR1 SGHDT, CDR2 YYEEEE. CDR3 length: 14 amino acids. V was shortened by 4 bases and J by 8 bases, with 18 bases between the two germline ends. CDR3 sequence reads: CASSRRTAHSGYTF. The CDR3 bases are TGTGCCAGCAGCCGTAGGACTGCCCATTCAGGCTACACCTTC.

The rearrangement uses TRBV2 and TRBJ1-5; D unresolved. This CDR3 spans 14 amino acids. Trimming removed 4 bases at V and 0 bases at J, with 7 bases between. Germline values: CDR1 SNHLY, CDR2 FYNNEI. CDR3 in amino acids: CASSGTDSNQPQHF. The CDR3 DNA reads TGTGCCAGCAGTGGTACAGATAGCAATCAGCCCCAGCATTTT.

This clone was detected only once. The chain joins TRBV4-2 to TRBJ1-4; D remains unclear. Trimming took 4 bases from V and 7 from J, leaving 7 bases between them. Germline lookup yields CDR1 LGHNA and CDR2 YNFKEQ. There are 12 residues in the CDR3. The DNA for the CDR3 is TGTGCCAGCAGCCCCGGATCTGAAAAACTGTTTTTT. Protein product: CASSPGSEKLFF.

This clone has only a few counts. The rearrangement joins TRBV24-1 to TRBJ1-5, with D possibly matching TRBD1 (5 bases). This CDR3 is built from 15 residues. Trimming stripped 3 bases from V and 4 bases from J, with 12 bases between. Germline V CDR1 and CDR2: KGHDR, SFDVKD. The CDR3 DNA follows: TGTGCCACCAGTGATACGGGACGACTAAATCAGCCCCAGCATTTT. Protein: CATSDTGRLNQPQHF.

This sequence joins TRBV4-3 and TRBJ1-6, with D hard to call. Trimming cost V 0 bases and J 4 bases, with 7 bases left between them. Germline V gives CDR1 LGHNA, CDR2 YSLEER. The CDR3 covers 15 residues. The CDR3 nucleotides are TGCGCCAGCAGCCAAGATCGGGGTTATAATTCACCCCTCCACTTT. Amino acid sequence: CASSQDRGYNSPLHF.

The chain employs TRBV27 and TRBJ1-5; TRBD1 matches at 7 bases. J lost 1 base, V lost 5 bases, and 8 bases had no gene match. The V gene's germline CDR1 is MNHEY and CDR2 SMNVEV (reference sequence). CDR3 length equals 16 residues. CDR3 coding DNA: TGTGCCAGCAGTCCAGGGGGTACACCGAGCAATCAGCCCCAGCATTTT. Its translation is CASSPGGTPSNQPQHF.

The rearrangement joins TRBV7-8 to TRBJ2-7; D is uncertain. V lost 0 bases and J 2 bases, leaving 20 bases between the germline ends. The germline CDR1 and CDR2 sequences are SGHVS and FQNEAQ. CDR3 length: 18 residues. The CDR3: CASSLAPASQTLAYEQYF. Written as DNA, the CDR3 is TGTGCCAGCAGCTTAGCGCCGGCATCCCAGACACTTGCCTACGAGCAGTACTTC.

This clone appeared a single time. The rearrangement uses TRBV7-9 and TRBJ2-1; TRBD2 might be the D (6 bases). The V and J ends lost 6 bases and 7 bases respectively, with 19 bases between them. CDR1 is SEHNR and CDR2 is FQNEAQ in the germline V gene (reference sequence). The CDR3 has 15 amino acids. The CDR3 loop reads CASRPSGLTLNEQFF. CDR3 coding DNA: TGTGCCAGCAGGCCAAGCGGGCTGACGTTGAATGAGCAGTTCTTC.

CDR3: CASSDSLAGGVGQYF. CDR3 coding DNA: TGTGCCAGCAGCGACAGTCTAGCGGGAGGTGTCGGGCAGTACTTC. This chain links TRBV11-2 with TRBJ2-7; TRBD2 matches at 11 bases. This CDR3 spans 15 amino acids. J gave up 9 bases and V 5 bases, and 12 bases lay outside the gene matches. CDR1 is SGHAT and CDR2 is FQNNGV in the germline V gene.

V is TRBV2 and J is TRBJ1-1; 8 positions match TRBD1. The CDR3 extends over 15 amino acids. V lost 7 bases and J lost 0; bases outside the gene matches: 7. In germline, CDR1 is SNHLY, CDR2 FYNNEI. The CDR3 sequence: CASTRTGHMNTEAFF. In DNA form, the CDR3 reads TGTGCCAGCACTCGGACAGGGCACATGAACACTGAAGCTTTCTTT.

The chain carries TRBV12-5 and TRBJ2-1; possible D gene TRBD2, 5 bases. The CDR3 runs to 12 residues. V was shortened by 1 base and J by 10 bases, with 8 bases between the two germline ends. Germline values: CDR1 LGHNT, CDR2 FRNRAP. The CDR3 DNA reads TGTGCTAGTGGTTTGGGCGAGCGGGAGCAGTTCTTC. Encoded protein: CASGLGEREQFF.

This rearrangement joins TRBV30 to TRBJ2-3, with TRBD2 as a possible D gene (6 bases). The CDR3 has 14 amino acids. The ends were cut back, 1 base at V and 3 bases at J, with 11 bases in the middle. In germline, CDR1 is GTSNPN, CDR2 SVGIG (reference sequence). The CDR3 sequence: CAWSGTTMTDTQYF. The CDR3 DNA reads as TGTGCCTGGAGTGGGACTACCATGACAGATACGCAGTATTTT. Supplemented by reference TRBV30 and TRBJ2-3, the full variable domain reads SQTIHQWPATLVQPVGSPLSLECTVEGTSNPNLYWYRQAAGRGLQLLFYSVGIGQISSEVPQNLSASRPQDRQFILSSKKLLLSDSGFYLCAWSGTTMTDTQYFGPGTRLTVL.

V is TRBV30 and J is TRBJ1-1, with D possibly matching TRBD1 (5 bases). This CDR3 has 10 residues. CDR1 is GTSNPN, CDR2 SVGIG, per germline (reference sequence). V was pared by 7 bases and J by 4 bases, with 7 bases between. In DNA, the CDR3 is TGTGCCTCAGGGTTCACTGAAGCTTTCTTT. This sequence encodes CASGFTEAFF.

Only a few counts were recorded for this clone. In DNA, the CDR3 is TGTGCCAGCAGTGAGAACATGGCGTGGGAGCAGTACTTC. Translating gives CASSENMAWEQYF. The chain couples TRBV6-1 to TRBJ2-7; D not certain. This CDR3 comprises 13 residues. The germline CDR1 and CDR2 sequences are MNHNS and SASEGT. The V end lost 3 bases, the J end lost 7 bases, and 13 bases lay between the germline ends.

The chain uses TRBV6-6 and TRBJ2-1; TRBD1 agrees at 12 bases. The CDR3 length is 17 residues. J gave up 6 bases and V 5 bases, and 11 bases lay outside the gene matches. Germline loops: CDR1 MNHNY, CDR2 SVGAGI (reference sequence). The CDR3 here is CASSHTARDRGRNEQFF. The CDR3 nucleotides read TGTGCCAGCAGTCACACGGCGCGGGACAGGGGGCGCAATGAGCAGTTCTTC.

The V and J genes are TRBV4-2 and TRBJ2-1; the match to TRBD2 covers 9 bases. CDR3 length: 15 residues. Germline trimming cut 2 bases from V and 7 bases from J; bases unmatched to any gene: 6. Germline V gene data show CDR1 as LGHNA and CDR2 as YNFKEQ. CDR3 in DNA: TGTGCCAGCAGCCAATACGTGACTAGCGGTAATGAGCAGTTCTTC. Its protein is CASSQYVTSGNEQFF.

The chain uses TRBV19 and TRBJ1-2; 11 nucleotides line up with TRBD1. Germline trimming cut 3 bases from V and 0 bases from J; bases unmatched to any gene: 9. The CDR3 covers 18 residues. Looked up from germline, CDR1 is LNHDA and CDR2 is SQIVND (reference sequence). The CDR3 spells CASSIGRDRGSPNYGYTF. The DNA for the CDR3 is TGTGCCAGTAGTATCGGAAGGGACAGGGGGAGCCCTAACTATGGCTACACCTTC. The whole variable domain, remainder taken from reference TRBV19 and TRBJ1-2, is DGGITQSPKYLFRKEGQNVTLSCEQNLNHDAMYWYRQDPGQGLRLIYYSQIVNDFQKGDIAEGYSVSREKKESFPLTVTSAQKNPTAFYLCASSIGRDRGSPNYGYTFGSGTRLTVV.

The rearrangement uses TRBV7-8 and TRBJ1-2; D may be TRBD1 (6 bases). CDR3 length: 13 amino acids. V was shortened by 5 bases and J by 3 bases, with 10 bases between the two germline ends. Germline CDR1 reads SGHVS; CDR2 reads FQNEAQ. The chain's CDR3 is CASSGGQHYGYTF. The CDR3 DNA follows: TGTGCCAGCAGCGGGGGACAACACTATGGCTACACCTTC.